What follows are 20 T cell receptor beta chains derived from one specimen sequenced in a study of OX40 agonist ivuxolimab in advanced cancers. Measured with immunoSEQ multiplex PCR; TCRdb has only the in-frame clones, and not every one. The table has around 62,000 clones, more than 75% seen once; the top ten hold around 0.68%. The input for sequencing was CD4+ or CD8+ T cells sorted from blood, taken in a trial of the OX40 agonist ivuxolimab. The receptors were sampled from an adult with an advanced solid tumor such as melanoma, head and neck, liver or kidney cancer.

The CDR3 protein is CASSLGAFGQFF. The DNA for the CDR3 is TGTGCCAGCAGCTTGGGAGCATTCGGGCAGTTCTTC. V gene TRBV11-2 combines with J gene TRBJ2-1; possible D gene TRBD2, 5 bases. Germline CDR1 is SGHAT and CDR2 is FQNNGV. This CDR3 is built from 12 residues. V was pared by 3 bases and J by 12 bases, with 12 bases between.

This chain connects TRBV9 to TRBJ2-4; D is perhaps TRBD2 (6 bases). The CDR3 has 14 residues. CDR1 and CDR2 from the germline V gene are SGDLS and YYNGEE. V shed 3 bases and J shed 8 bases, with 15 bases lying between them. CDR3 in amino acids: CASSAAQPGDIQYF. In DNA form, the CDR3 reads TGTGCCAGCAGCGCCGCGCAACCGGGGGACATTCAGTACTTC.

This clone was seen a handful of times. The J gene is TRBJ1-2, the V gene TRBV7-2; D ambiguous. Looked up from germline, CDR1 is SGHTA and CDR2 is FQGNSA. Trimming shortened V by 1 base and J by 0 bases, and 9 bases separated the two germline ends. The CDR3 spans 15 residues. The CDR3 loop is CASSLDGTPNYGYTF. The CDR3 DNA is TGTGCCAGCAGCTTAGATGGCACCCCTAACTATGGCTACACCTTC. Full variable domain (outside the CDR3, taken from reference TRBV7-2 and TRBJ1-2): GAGVSQSPSNKVTEKGKDVELRCDPISGHTALYWYRQSLGQGLEFLIYFQGNSAPDKSGLPSDRFSAERTGGSVSTLTIQRTQQEDSAVYLCASSLDGTPNYGYTFGSGTRLTVV.

The gene calls are TRBV5-1 and TRBJ1-2, with D perhaps TRBD1 (5 bases). V was cut by 5 bases and J by 6 bases, with 11 bases left in between. The CDR3 totals 12 residues. The germline CDR1 and CDR2 sequences are SGHRS and YFSETQ. The CDR3 loop reads CASSRQGDGYTF. In DNA, the CDR3 is TGCGCCAGCAGTCGCCAGGGAGATGGCTACACCTTC.

The V call is TRBV10-3, the J call TRBJ2-1, with 7 bases lining up with TRBD2. Germline assignment: CDR1 ENHRY and CDR2 SYGVKD. The CDR3 has 15 residues. V was clipped by 7 bases and J by 8 bases; unmatched bases: 14. This CDR3 is CAITEKGGLDHEQFF. In DNA form, the CDR3 reads TGTGCCATCACCGAGAAGGGAGGACTAGACCATGAGCAGTTCTTC.

The J gene is TRBJ2-6, the V gene TRBV29-1, with TRBD1 matching 9 bases. The CDR3 extends over 16 amino acids. Germline V gives CDR1 SQVTM, CDR2 ANQGSEA. Trimming took 6 bases from V and 4 from J; bases not matched to a gene: 10. The CDR3 here is CSVLGGQGLGANVLTF. The DNA of the CDR3 is TGCAGCGTGTTGGGCGGACAGGGGCTCGGGGCCAACGTCCTGACTTTC. Full variable domain (rest looked up from reference TRBV29-1 and TRBJ2-6): SAVISQKPSRDICQRGTSLTIQCQVDSQVTMMFWYRQQPGQSLTLIATANQGSEATYESGFVIDKFPISRPNLTFSTLTVSNMSPEDSSIYLCSVLGGQGLGANVLTFGAGSRLTVL.

The chain is built from TRBV6-5 and TRBJ2-5; D is perhaps TRBD1 or TRBD2 (5 bases each). The CDR3 has 14 residues. V was pared by 5 bases and J by 5 bases, with 15 bases between. In germline, CDR1 is MNHEY, CDR2 SVGAGI. CDR3 loop: CASSERREKETQYF. CDR3 DNA: TGTGCCAGCAGTGAACGCAGGGAGAAGGAGACCCAGTACTTC.

This rearrangement joins TRBV18 to TRBJ1-1; TRBD1 matches 11 bases. The CDR3 covers 17 residues. With 5 bases clipped from V and 0 bases from J, the junction kept 8 bases outside the gene matches. From germline, CDR1 is KGHSH and CDR2 LQKENI. The CDR3 sequence: CASSTDRDRGVNTEAFF. CDR3 nucleotide sequence: TGTGCCAGCTCAACAGATAGGGACAGGGGGGTGAACACTGAAGCTTTCTTT.

This clone showed up just once. The genes are TRBV2 and TRBJ2-5; D unclear. Trimming removed 2 bases from V and 2 bases from J, with 9 bases in between. Germline V gene data show CDR1 as SNHLY and CDR2 as FYNNEI. The CDR3 covers 14 residues. CDR3 protein: CASSEKGWQETQYF. CDR3 nucleotide sequence: TGTGCCAGCAGTGAAAAGGGTTGGCAAGAGACCCAGTACTTC.

V and J are TRBV29-1 and TRBJ1-3; D unresolved. The V gene lost 5 bases and the J gene lost 1 base, with 9 bases spanning the gap. Germline loops: CDR1 SQVTM, CDR2 ANQGSEA. This CDR3 contains 13 residues. The chain's CDR3 is CSVSAFSGNTIYF. CDR3 DNA sequence: TGCAGCGTTAGCGCGTTTTCTGGAAACACCATATATTTT.

This clone was detected once. The chain employs TRBV27 and TRBJ2-7, with TRBD1 identical over 9 bases. The junction had 9 bases not matched to a gene; V was cut back by 5 bases and J by 4 bases. CDR1 and CDR2 from the germline V gene are MNHEY and SMNVEV (reference sequence). This CDR3 is built from 15 residues. DNA of the CDR3: TGTGCCAGCAGTATTCCGGGACAGGGTCGTTACGAGCAGTACTTC. Translated: CASSIPGQGRYEQYF.

This clone was detected only once. The gene calls are TRBV10-3 and TRBJ1-2; D is possibly TRBD1 (5 bases). The V gene's germline CDR1 is ENHRY and CDR2 SYGVKD. V lost 0 bases, J lost 1 base, and 12 bases lay in between. The CDR3 covers 16 residues. Here the CDR3 DNA reads TGTGCCATCAGTGAGTCTCTCGGGGACCGTAACTATGGCTACACCTTC. It specifies CAISESLGDRNYGYTF.

This clone has only a few counts. The chain carries TRBV10-1 and TRBJ2-7, with TRBD1 matching over 9 bases. CDR3 length equals 15 residues. V was pared by 0 bases and J by 6 bases, with 6 bases of the junction left unmatched. The germline gives CDR1 WNHNN, CDR2 SYGVQD (reference sequence). The CDR3, as DNA: TGCGCCAGCAGTGAGTCCGGGACAGGGCTTGGCGAGCAGTACTTC. Its protein is CASSESGTGLGEQYF.

The V gene is TRBV5-5, the J gene TRBJ2-1; D call uncertain. Germline lookup yields CDR1 SGHKS and CDR2 YYEKEE (reference sequence). Trimming cost V 2 bases and J 0 bases, with 9 bases left between them. The CDR3 runs 15 residues. CDR3 in amino acids: CASSLGFSSYNEQFF. DNA for the CDR3: TGTGCCAGCAGCTTAGGGTTCAGCTCCTACAATGAGCAGTTCTTC.

This clone was observed a single time. The rearrangement links TRBV18 to TRBJ2-7; no firm D call. V lost 2 bases and J 0 bases, leaving 5 bases between the germline ends. The CDR3 spans 13 residues. Per germline, CDR1 KGHSH and CDR2 LQKENI. The CDR3 nucleotides are TGTGCCAGCTCACCAGGAATCTCCTACGAGCAGTACTTC. It translates to CASSPGISYEQYF.

The chain has TRBV29-1 and TRBJ2-5; D may be TRBD1 (6 bases). V lost 4 bases, J lost 5 bases, and 23 bases lay in between. The CDR3 consists of 16 residues. CDR1 and CDR2 (germline): SQVTM, ANQGSEA. CDR3 sequence reads: CSVGRLAAGGGETQYF. The CDR3 DNA sequence: TGCAGCGTTGGACGTTTAGCCGCTGGGGGCGGTGAGACCCAGTACTTC.

The V gene is TRBV7-2, the J gene TRBJ2-5; 12 bases are shared with TRBD2. J was trimmed by 5 bases and V by 0 bases; bases with no gene match: 7. CDR3 size: 17 residues. CDR1 and CDR2 from the germline V gene are SGHTA and FQGNSA. The CDR3 loop reads CASSLALAGGSWETQYF. CDR3 DNA sequence: TGTGCCAGCAGCTTAGCACTAGCGGGGGGTTCGTGGGAGACCCAGTACTTC.

J is TRBJ1-1 and V is TRBV7-9; TRBD1 might be the D (5 bases). The CDR3 extends over 14 amino acids. The V gene lost 2 bases and the J gene lost 6 bases, with 13 bases spanning the gap. From germline, CDR1 is SEHNR and CDR2 FQNEAQ (reference sequence). The CDR3 here is CASSLYDGGAEAFF. The DNA for the CDR3 is TGTGCCAGCAGCTTATATGACGGGGGAGCTGAAGCTTTCTTT. Complete variable domain (other parts from reference TRBV7-9 and TRBJ1-1): DTGVSQNPRHKITKRGQNVTFRCDPISEHNRLYWYRQTLGQGPEFLTYFQNEAQLEKSRLLSDRFSAERPKGSFSTLEIQRTEQGDSAMYLCASSLYDGGAEAFFGQGTRLTVV.

The rearrangement joins TRBV7-2 to TRBJ2-2, with D possibly being TRBD1 or TRBD2 (5 bases each). CDR3 length: 15 amino acids. Germline CDR1 SGHTA, CDR2 FQGNSA. Deletions cut 5 bases from V and 1 base from J, with 11 bases between. The CDR3 DNA reads as TGTGCCAGCAGCGCCTGGGGGAGGAACACCGGGGAGCTGTTTTTT. Translating gives CASSAWGRNTGELFF.

The V and J genes are TRBV7-2 and TRBJ2-2; D is unclear. The CDR3 consists of 14 residues. Germline CDR1 and CDR2: SGHTA and FQGNSA. Deletions cut 2 bases from V and 5 bases from J, with 9 bases between. CDR3 sequence (DNA): TGTGCCAGCAGCTTAAGTCTGGGAACCGGGGAGCTGTTTTTT. This gives the protein CASSLSLGTGELFF.